Detailed here is one T cell receptor (beta chain). Spiking of synthetic TCR analog templates was performed in each PCR. Clones were sequenced by immunoSEQ multiplex PCR, and TCRdb holds only the in-frame ones, with some missing. This repertoire shows tens of thousands of clones, around 87% found once; its top ten account for approximately 3.7%. The data derive from a study of PD-L1 blockade in urothelial cancer. Study background: In 2014 therapy began: atezolizumab 1,200 mg intravenously every 3 weeks.

The J segment lost 6 bases and the V segment lost 5 bases, leaving 20 bases of the junction unmatched. CDR3 length equals 19 residues. The germline V gene has CDR1 SGHVS and CDR2 FQNEAQ. V usage is TRBV7-8 and J usage is TRBJ2-2; 8 positions match TRBD1. This material consisted of PBMCs, taken around atezolizumab (anti-PD-L1) treatment. This receptor was obtained from a man aged 45-60 years with urothelial cancer. In nucleotides, the CDR3 is TGTGCCAGCAGCCGAAGACCGGGACAGGCGCCCGATGCGCCCGGGGAGCTGTTTTTT. Translation gives CASSRRPGQAPDAPGELFF.